This T cell receptor beta chain was sequenced during a study of radiotherapy plus CTLA-4 blockade in lung cancer. Looking at the study overall: In under 20% of patients, objective responses were seen; 31% had disease control.

V dropped 4 bases and J dropped 5; count of bases not matched to a gene: 6. The CDR3 contains 14 residues. Looked up from germline, CDR1 is SGHRS and CDR2 is YFSETQ. With respect to this clone: Its antigen is unidentified.

Clones were sequenced by immunoSEQ multiplex PCR, and TCRdb holds only the in-frame ones, with some missing. This sample carries tens of thousands of clones, more than 60% of them seen once, and the ten largest clones take under 5%. Study-level results: Interferon-beta and early blood T cell clone dynamics reportedly predicted response best. Blood TCR clones of tumor origin expanded after radiotherapy plus ipilimumab.

This TCR derives from a human donor with non-small cell lung cancer who had a partial response to radiotherapy plus ipilimumab. Some clones in this sample may be carry-over from other donors' samples. Sequenced material: peripheral blood, taken from a patient treated with radiotherapy plus ipilimumab. This sequence joins TRBV5-1 and TRBJ1-2; 9 nucleotides align to TRBD1. CDR3 coding DNA: TGCGCCAGCAGCCTTACGGGACAGGGATATGGCTACACCTTC. It specifies CASSLTGQGYGYTF.